This T cell receptor beta chain was sequenced during a study of OX40 agonist ivuxolimab in advanced cancers. Study results and caveats: Expanded clones belonging to CD8+ T cells outnumbered, on average, those of CD4+. Partial responders at 0.1-3.0 mg/kg showed near-lowest clonal expansion.

Patients with autoimmune history or systemic immunosuppression were excluded. The assay was immunoSEQ multiplex PCR, and TCRdb's table has in-frame clones only and misses some. The sample has about 72,000 clones; 85% to 90% are singletons. Comments on this clone: Antigen specificity is unknown.

The sample was CD4+ or CD8+ T cells sorted from blood, taken in a trial of the OX40 agonist ivuxolimab. The clonotype was recovered from an adult with an advanced solid tumor such as melanoma, head and neck, liver or kidney cancer.

The CDR3 DNA sequence: TGTGCCAGCAGCTCACAGGGTGGGACTGAAGCTTTCTTT. Translation: CASSSQGGTEAFF. The chain has TRBV7-3 and TRBJ1-1, with TRBD1 as a possible D gene (6 bases). The V gene's germline CDR1 is SGHTA and CDR2 FQGTGA. This CDR3 has 13 residues. V was shortened by 4 bases and J by 5 bases, with 11 bases between the two germline ends.